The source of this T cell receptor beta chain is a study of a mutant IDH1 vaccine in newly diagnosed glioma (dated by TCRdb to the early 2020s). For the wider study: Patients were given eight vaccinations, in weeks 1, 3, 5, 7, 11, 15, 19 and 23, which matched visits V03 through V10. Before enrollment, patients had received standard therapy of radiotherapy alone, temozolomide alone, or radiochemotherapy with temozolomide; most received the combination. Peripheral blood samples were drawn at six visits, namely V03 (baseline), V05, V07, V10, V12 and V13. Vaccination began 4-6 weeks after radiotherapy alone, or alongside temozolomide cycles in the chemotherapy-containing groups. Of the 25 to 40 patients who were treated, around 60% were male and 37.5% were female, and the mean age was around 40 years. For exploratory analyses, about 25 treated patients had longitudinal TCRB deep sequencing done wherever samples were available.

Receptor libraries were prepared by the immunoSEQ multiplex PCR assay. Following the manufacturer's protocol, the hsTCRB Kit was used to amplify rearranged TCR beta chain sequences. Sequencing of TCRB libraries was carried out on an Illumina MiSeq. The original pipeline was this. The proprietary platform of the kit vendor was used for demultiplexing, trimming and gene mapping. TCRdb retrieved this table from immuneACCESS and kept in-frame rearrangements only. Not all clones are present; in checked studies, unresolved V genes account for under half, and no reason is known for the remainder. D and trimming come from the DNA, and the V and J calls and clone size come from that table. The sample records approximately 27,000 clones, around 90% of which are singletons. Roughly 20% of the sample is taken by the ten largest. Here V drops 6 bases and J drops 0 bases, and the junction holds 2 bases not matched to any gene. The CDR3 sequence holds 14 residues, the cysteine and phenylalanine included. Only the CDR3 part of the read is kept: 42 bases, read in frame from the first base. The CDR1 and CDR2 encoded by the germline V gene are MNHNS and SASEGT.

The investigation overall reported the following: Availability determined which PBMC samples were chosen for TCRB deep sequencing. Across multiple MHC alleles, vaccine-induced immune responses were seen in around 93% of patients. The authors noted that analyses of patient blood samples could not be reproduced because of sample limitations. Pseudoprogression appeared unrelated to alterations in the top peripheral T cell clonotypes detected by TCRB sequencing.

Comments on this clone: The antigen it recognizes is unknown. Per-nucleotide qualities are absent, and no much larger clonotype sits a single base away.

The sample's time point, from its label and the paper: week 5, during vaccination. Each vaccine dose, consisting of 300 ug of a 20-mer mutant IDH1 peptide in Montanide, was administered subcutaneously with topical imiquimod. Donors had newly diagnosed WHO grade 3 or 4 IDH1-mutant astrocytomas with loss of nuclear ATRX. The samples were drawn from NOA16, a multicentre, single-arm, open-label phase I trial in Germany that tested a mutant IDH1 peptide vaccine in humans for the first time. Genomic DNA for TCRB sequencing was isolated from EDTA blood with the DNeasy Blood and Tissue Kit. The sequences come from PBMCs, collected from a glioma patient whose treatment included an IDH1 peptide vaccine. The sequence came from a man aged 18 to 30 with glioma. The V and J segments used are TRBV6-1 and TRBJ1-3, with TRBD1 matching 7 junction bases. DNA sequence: TGTGCCAGCAGCGACAGGGTCTCTGGAAACACCATATATTTT. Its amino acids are CASSDRVSGNTIYF.